Listed below are T cell receptor beta chains from one sample, sequenced in a study of CXCR3-negative and CXCR3-positive naive CD8 T cells. TCRdb re-analyzed the 5' RACE reads; it lists each CDR3 protein once, without DNA. Its table records about 130,000 distinct CDR3 sequences. Source material: naive CXCR3+ CD8+ T cells from blood. The receptors shown here come from a human donor in good health. Some clones in this sample may be carry-over from other donors' samples. CDR3s include the opening cysteine and the closing phenylalanine or tryptophan. The order of the fields is clone size, V gene, J gene, CDR3 protein. Not every row has a clone size; where given, it reads once, few, many or a size class.

>.|TRBV29-1|TRBJ2-7
CSVQEWTKYEQYF
>.|TRBV29-1|TRBJ2-7
CSVGGQGDWTSGFFSYEQYF
>.|TRBV20-1|TRBJ2-1
CSAENDGSYNEQFF
>.|TRBV28|TRBJ2-7
CASGDRFNEQYF
>.|TRBV28|TRBJ1-5
CASRRGQIYSNQPQHF
>.|TRBV5-1|TRBJ1-1
CASSLWGDTEAFF
>.|TRBV29-1|TRBJ2-1
CSVAGTSGLNNEQFF
>medium-sized|TRBV6-5|TRBJ2-1
CASSVGLAGTDEQFF
>.|TRBV27|TRBJ1-1
CASRNPGLNTEAFF
>.|TRBV7-2|TRBJ2-1
CASSLLLAVNNEQFF
>.|TRBV6-5|TRBJ1-1
CASSYQGAITEAFF
>.|TRBV28|TRBJ2-4
CASSRTRGNIQYF
>.|TRBV30|TRBJ1-1
CAWSTWDSEAFF
>.|TRBV7-6|TRBJ2-6
CASSSFQGAGANVLTF
>.|TRBV6-6|TRBJ2-7
CASSFEQNAYEQYF